One sample yielded the 18 T cell receptor beta chains listed below, sequenced in a study of blood T cell repertoires in COVID-19. Libraries were prepared by immunoSEQ multiplex PCR; TCRdb keeps only in-frame clonotypes and omits some of them. The sample yields under 150,000 clones, 70% to 90% seen once. What was sequenced was peripheral blood. The receptors here all came from a man aged 70 or older with active COVID-19.

V and J are TRBV3-1 (or the pseudogene TRBV3-2) and TRBJ1-2; D possibly corresponds to TRBD1 (5 bases). CDR3 size: 13 residues. Germline V CDR1 and CDR2: LGHDT, YNNKEL (reference sequence). V lost 0 bases, J lost 3 bases, and 5 bases lay in between. The CDR3 DNA follows: TGTGCCAGCAGCCAAGAAGGGGACTATGGCTACACCTTC. Translated: CASSQEGDYGYTF.

This rearrangement joins TRBV9 to TRBJ1-4; weak D call: TRBD1 (5 bases). V gave up 1 base and J gave up 2 bases, with 9 bases separating them. CDR3 length equals 15 residues. The V gene's germline CDR1 is SGDLS and CDR2 YYNGEE. The CDR3 spells CASSVQGTTNEKLFF. In nucleotides, the CDR3 is TGTGCCAGCAGCGTACAGGGAACTACTAATGAAAAACTGTTTTTT.

CDR3 in DNA: TGCGCCAGCAGGTTACCCGGCGGACAGGGGTCTTACGAGCAGTACTTC. Translating it yields CASRLPGGQGSYEQYF. The V gene is TRBV5-1, the J gene TRBJ2-7; TRBD1 matches 9 bases. Trimming removed 5 bases from V and 4 bases from J; junction bases left unmatched: 13. This CDR3 spans 16 amino acids. The germline V gene has CDR1 SGHRS and CDR2 YFSETQ. The full variable domain, in which reference TRBV5-1 and TRBJ2-7 provide the parts outside the CDR3, is KAGVTQTPRYLIKTRGQQVTLSCSPISGHRSVSWYQQTPGQGLQFLFEYFSETQRNKGNFPGRFSGRQFSNSRSEMNVSTLELGDSALYLCASRLPGGQGSYEQYFGPGTRLTVT.

This rearrangement joins TRBV28 to TRBJ2-7; possibly TRBD2 for D (5 bases). The CDR3 sequence is 13 residues long. V lost 7 bases, J lost 2 bases, and 12 bases lay in between. Germline V gene data show CDR1 as MDHEN and CDR2 as SYDVKM. The CDR3 nucleotides are TGTGCCAGCATTGAGGGCGTCGCCTACGAGCAGTACTTC. It is translated as CASIEGVAYEQYF.

The V and J genes are TRBV7-3 and TRBJ2-7; D perhaps matches TRBD2 (5 bases). Germline V lookup: CDR1 SGHTA, CDR2 FQGTGA. V was cut by 1 base and J by 4 bases, with 11 bases left in between. This CDR3 is 14 amino acids long. CDR3 sequence: CASSLSSSSYEQYF. For the CDR3, the DNA is TGTGCCAGCAGCTTAAGCTCTAGCTCTTACGAGCAGTACTTC.

The chain combines TRBV27 with TRBJ2-2, with 9 positions matching TRBD2. The germline gives CDR1 MNHEY, CDR2 SMNVEV (reference sequence). Unmatched junction bases numbered 7, after V lost 6 bases and J lost 5 bases. The CDR3 is made up of 15 amino acids. CDR3 bases: TGTGCCAGCAGAGGAAGCGGGAGGTCTACCGGGGAGCTGTTTTTT. Its translation is CASRGSGRSTGELFF.

This chain uses TRBV7-2 with TRBJ1-4; the match to TRBD1 covers 7 bases. Germline V CDR1 and CDR2: SGHTA, FQGNSA. This CDR3 comprises 14 residues. The ends lost 0 bases at V and 5 bases at J; junction bases unmatched: 0. Here the CDR3 DNA reads TGTGCCAGCAGCTTAGCAGGGGGCAATGAAAAACTGTTTTTT. It specifies CASSLAGGNEKLFF.

This clone was observed a handful of times. The chain combines TRBV7-9 with TRBJ2-5; 7 positions agree with TRBD1. Germline CDR1 and CDR2: SEHNR and FQNEAQ (reference sequence). V lost 2 bases and J lost 4; bases outside the gene matches: 4. The CDR3 loop spans 14 amino acids. This chain's CDR3 is CASSLWPGGETQYF. DNA for the CDR3: TGTGCCAGCAGCTTATGGCCAGGGGGAGAGACCCAGTACTTC.

The chain employs TRBV28 and TRBJ1-2, with unresolved D. V shed 2 bases and J shed 8 bases, with 9 bases lying between them. Germline assignment: CDR1 MDHEN and CDR2 SYDVKM. This CDR3 region has 12 residues. The CDR3 DNA reads TGTGCCAGCAGTTTAAATATCAGGGGCTACACCTTC. The encoded protein is CASSLNIRGYTF.

The rearrangement links TRBV4-1 to TRBJ2-5, with a tentative D call TRBD1 (5 bases). This CDR3 region has 14 residues. Germline V lookup: CDR1 MGHRA, CDR2 YSYEKL. V was trimmed by 1 base and J by 5 bases, leaving 11 bases between them. CDR3 sequence: CASSQVRVRETQYF. CDR3 coding DNA: TGCGCCAGCAGCCAAGTCAGGGTCAGGGAGACCCAGTACTTC.

The CDR3 region is CSLLSTDTQYF. The CDR3 DNA is TGCAGTCTACTTAGCACAGATACGCAGTATTTT. The rearrangement links TRBV20-1 to TRBJ2-3; D ambiguous. The CDR3 has 11 residues. Germline CDR1 reads DFQATT; CDR2 reads SNEGSKA (reference sequence). Trimming removed 8 bases from V and 0 bases from J, with 6 bases in between.

The chain recombines TRBV19 with TRBJ1-1, with 8 bases lining up with TRBD1. CDR3 length equals 15 residues. The trim removed 5 bases at V and 0 bases at J, leaving 5 bases unmatched. The germline V gene has CDR1 LNHDA and CDR2 SQIVND (reference sequence). In DNA form, the CDR3 reads TGTGCCAGTAGTCCTCAACAGGGGGTGAACACTGAAGCTTTCTTT. Amino acid sequence: CASSPQQGVNTEAFF.

The rearrangement links TRBV28 to TRBJ2-2; TRBD1 matches at 8 bases. Germline trimming cut 5 bases from V and 5 bases from J; bases unmatched to any gene: 7. The CDR3 runs to 15 residues. The V gene's germline CDR1 is MDHEN and CDR2 SYDVKM. CDR3 DNA sequence: TGTGCCAGCAGTCCAGGGGGCGCAAGGACCGGGGAGCTGTTTTTT. This translates into CASSPGGARTGELFF.

J is TRBJ2-7 and V is TRBV5-6; 9 nucleotides agree with TRBD2. Germline trimming cut 4 bases from V and 7 bases from J; bases unmatched to any gene: 12. The CDR3 runs to 15 residues. Germline assignment: CDR1 SGHDT and CDR2 YYEEEE. The CDR3, as DNA: TGTGCCAGCAGCCGGCGGGCTAGCGGGATGGGGGAGCAGTACTTC. This encodes CASSRRASGMGEQYF. The variable domain in full, completed from reference TRBV5-6 and TRBJ2-7, reads DAGVTQSPTHLIKTRGQQVTLRCSPKSGHDTVSWYQQALGQGPQFIFQYYEEEERQRGNFPDRFSGHQFPNYSSELNVNALLLGDSALYLCASSRRASGMGEQYFGPGTRLTVT.

V is TRBV4-1 and J is TRBJ2-1; D unclear. Trimming pared 1 base from V and 8 bases from J, leaving 15 bases between. Germline lookup yields CDR1 MGHRA and CDR2 YSYEKL. This CDR3 spans 15 amino acids. CDR3 loop: CASSQAHLREYEQFF. The CDR3, as DNA: TGCGCCAGCAGCCAAGCCCACTTAAGAGAATATGAGCAGTTCTTC.

In its sample, this clone was seen once. V is TRBV7-3 and J is TRBJ2-3; the D gene is possibly TRBD2 (6 bases). V lost 1 base, J lost 1 base, and 6 bases lay in between. This CDR3 region has 14 residues. CDR1 is SGHTA and CDR2 is FQGTGA in the germline V gene. CDR3 region: CASSLSGGTDTQYF. The CDR3 DNA sequence: TGTGCCAGCAGCTTAAGCGGGGGCACAGATACGCAGTATTTT. Supplemented by reference TRBV7-3 and TRBJ2-3, the full variable domain reads GAGVSQTPSNKVTEKGKYVELRCDPISGHTALYWYRQSLGQGPEFLIYFQGTGAADDSGLPNDRFFAVRPEGSVSTLKIQRTERGDSAVYLCASSLSGGTDTQYFGPGTRLTVL.

The J gene is TRBJ1-1, the V gene TRBV7-9; TRBD1 is a possible D gene (6 bases). Germline V lookup: CDR1 SEHNR, CDR2 FQNEAQ (reference sequence). The V end was cut by 5 bases, the J end by 3 bases, with 13 bases between. This CDR3 has 14 amino acids. CDR3 nucleotide sequence: TGTGCCAGCAGCCGCCAACAGGGATACACTGAAGCTTTCTTT. It translates to CASSRQQGYTEAFF.

This chain joins TRBV6-5 and TRBJ2-2; unclear D gene. V gave up 7 bases and J gave up 0 bases, with 3 bases separating them. CDR1 is MNHEY, CDR2 SVGAGI, per germline. The CDR3 totals 12 residues. CDR3 in DNA: TGTGCCAGCACAACGAACACCGGGGAGCTGTTTTTT. Amino acids: CASTTNTGELFF.